These T cell receptor beta chains were read from a single sample in a study of beta chain features in type 1 diabetes. TCRdb's copy holds only in-frame clones and misses some; the assay was immunoSEQ multiplex PCR. The sample carries hundreds of thousands of clones, around 9.9% recorded once. The specimen was naive CD4+ T cells from blood. The receptors shown here come from a man under 40 with type 1 diabetes. CDR3s include the opening cysteine and the closing phenylalanine or tryptophan. The D gene is left open where the match is weak. Some rows have no size entry. The others give once, few or many, or a class for an expanded clone.

V: TRBV4-2; J: TRBJ2-5; D: NA; size: NA; CDR3: CASSQDQQSQETQYF; DNA: TGTGCCAGCAGCCAAGATCAACAGAGCCAAGAGACCCAGTACTTC
V: TRBV4-3; J: TRBJ2-7; D: NA; size: few; CDR3: CASSVQGASSYEQYF; DNA: TGCGCCAGCAGCGTACAGGGAGCTAGCTCCTACGAGCAGTACTTC
V: TRBV6-1; J: TRBJ1-6; D: NA; size: NA; CDR3: CASSEARTSRSPLHF; DNA: TGTGCCAGCAGTGAAGCACGGACATCACGGTCACCCCTCCACTTT
V: TRBV4-2; J: TRBJ2-2; D: TRBD1; size: NA; CDR3: CASSHLDRADTGELFF; DNA: TGTGCCAGCAGCCACTTGGACAGGGCGGACACCGGGGAGCTGTTTTTT
V: TRBV7-2; J: TRBJ2-7; D: NA; size: NA; CDR3: CASSRGARSTEQYF; DNA: TGTGCCAGCAGCCGCGGGGCCCGGAGTACCGAGCAGTACTTC
V: TRBV7-3; J: TRBJ2-1; D: NA; size: NA; CDR3: CASSSNGHREQFF; DNA: TGTGCCAGCAGCTCCAACGGCCACAGGGAGCAGTTCTTC
V: TRBV7-9; J: TRBJ2-2; D: NA; size: NA; CDR3: CASSPFVGELFF; DNA: TGTGCCAGCAGCCCGTTCGTCGGGGAGCTGTTTTTT
V: TRBV5-1; J: TRBJ2-7; D: TRBD1; size: NA; CDR3: CASSLDRGRDEQYF; DNA: TGCGCCAGCAGCTTGGACAGGGGGCGTGATGAGCAGTACTTC
V: TRBV7-8; J: TRBJ1-6; D: TRBD1; size: few; CDR3: CASSLGRGIGSPLHF; DNA: TGTGCCAGCAGCTTAGGCAGGGGGATTGGTTCACCCCTCCACTTT
V: TRBV28; J: TRBJ2-4; D: TRBD1; size: few; CDR3: CASSEQGNIQYF; DNA: TGTGCCAGCAGTGAACAGGGGAACATTCAGTACTTC
V: TRBV7-9; J: TRBJ1-1; D: NA; size: once; CDR3: CASGREGFYQAFF; DNA: TGTGCCTCGGGCCGGGAAGGTTTTTACCAAGCTTTCTTT
V: TRBV7-2; J: TRBJ1-1; D: NA; size: NA; CDR3: CASIPSRAHTEAFF; DNA: TGTGCCAGCATCCCTAGCCGGGCCCACACTGAAGCTTTCTTT
V: TRBV5-5; J: TRBJ1-5; D: NA; size: few; CDR3: CASSFPNQPQHF; DNA: TGTGCCAGCAGCTTCCCTAATCAGCCCCAGCATTTT
V: TRBV30; J: TRBJ2-7; D: NA; size: NA; CDR3: CAWSLGARYEQYF; DNA: TGTGCCTGGTCTTTGGGAGCACGCTACGAGCAGTACTTC
V: TRBV6-5; J: TRBJ1-6; D: NA; size: few; CDR3: CASSIRVNSPLHF; DNA: TGTGCCAGCAGCATCAGGGTAAATTCACCCCTCCACTTT
V: TRBV14; J: TRBJ1-2; D: TRBD1; size: few; CDR3: CASSQNRAGTGNYGYTF; DNA: TGTGCCAGCAGCCAAAATAGAGCCGGGACAGGGAACTATGGCTACACCTTC
V: TRBV9; J: TRBJ2-1; D: NA; size: NA; CDR3: CASSDQDSSSYNEQFF; DNA: TGTGCCAGCAGCGACCAGGACAGTTCTTCCTACAATGAGCAGTTCTTC
V: TRBV30; J: TRBJ2-7; D: NA; size: few; CDR3: CAWTDSSYEQYF; DNA: TGTGCCTGGACAGACAGCTCCTACGAGCAGTACTTC
V: TRBV6-6; J: TRBJ2-7; D: TRBD1; size: NA; CDR3: CASSYAAGGQYEQYF; DNA: TGTGCCAGCAGTTACGCGGCAGGGGGCCAGTACGAGCAGTACTTC
V: TRBV4-3; J: TRBJ2-1; D: NA; size: NA; CDR3: CASSQDLTRGSYNEQFF; DNA: TGCGCCAGCAGCCAAGATCTCACGAGAGGGTCCTACAATGAGCAGTTCTTC
V: TRBV9; J: TRBJ2-2; D: NA; size: few; CDR3: CASSVGVGATGELFF; DNA: TGTGCCAGCAGCGTAGGTGTGGGCGCCACCGGGGAGCTGTTTTTT
V: TRBV19; J: TRBJ2-1; D: NA; size: few; CDR3: CASSMAGAYNEQFF; DNA: TGTGCCAGTAGTATGGCAGGGGCCTACAATGAGCAGTTCTTC
V: TRBV5-1; J: TRBJ2-3; D: NA; size: few; CDR3: CASSLISTDTQYF; DNA: TGCGCCAGCAGCTTGATAAGCACAGATACGCAGTATTTT
V: TRBV7-3; J: TRBJ2-5; D: TRBD2; size: few; CDR3: CASSFSGVAETQYF; DNA: TGTGCCAGCAGCTTTAGCGGGGTGGCTGAGACCCAGTACTTC
V: TRBV4-3; J: TRBJ2-7; D: NA; size: NA; CDR3: CASSQAWDFYEQYF; DNA: TGCGCCAGCAGCCAAGCCTGGGACTTCTACGAGCAGTACTTC
V: TRBV5-4; J: TRBJ2-3; D: NA; size: NA; CDR3: CASSGQNPGTDTQYF; DNA: TGTGCCAGCAGCGGACAAAACCCGGGCACAGATACGCAGTATTTT
V: TRBV2; J: TRBJ2-3; D: TRBD1; size: NA; CDR3: CASSWDRGSTDTQYF; DNA: TGTGCCAGCAGTTGGGACAGGGGGAGCACAGATACGCAGTATTTT
V: TRBV10-3; J: TRBJ2-5; D: NA; size: NA; CDR3: CAISRFGSQETQYF; DNA: TGTGCCATCAGCCGATTTGGCAGTCAAGAGACCCAGTACTTC
V: TRBV2; J: TRBJ1-4; D: TRBD1; size: NA; CDR3: CASSTGTGLEKLFF; DNA: TGTGCCAGCAGCACCGGGACAGGACTAGAAAAACTGTTTTTT
V: TRBV30; J: TRBJ1-1; D: NA; size: few; CDR3: CACLPPLFSEAFF; DNA: TGTGCCTGCCTCCCCCCCCTCTTTTCTGAAGCTTTCTTT
V: TRBV5-4; J: TRBJ2-1; D: NA; size: NA; CDR3: CASSQARNSYNEQFF; DNA: TGTGCCAGCAGCCAAGCACGGAACAGCTACAATGAGCAGTTCTTC
V: TRBV18; J: TRBJ2-2; D: NA; size: NA; CDR3: CASSPAGMTGELFF; DNA: TGTGCCAGCTCACCAGCAGGGATGACCGGGGAGCTGTTTTTT
V: TRBV29-1; J: TRBJ1-5; D: TRBD1; size: NA; CDR3: CSVEGQGGQPQHF; DNA: TGCAGCGTTGAAGGACAGGGGGGTCAGCCCCAGCATTTT
V: TRBV2; J: TRBJ2-7; D: TRBD1; size: few; CDR3: CASSSGTGGVEQYF; DNA: TGTGCCAGCAGTTCCGGGACAGGGGGTGTAGAGCAGTACTTC
V: TRBV1; J: TRBJ2-1; D: NA; size: NA; CDR3: CTSSQETGGLYNEQFF; DNA: TGCACCAGCAGCCAAGAGACGGGGGGGCTGTACAATGAGCAGTTCTTC
V: TRBV30; J: TRBJ1-1; D: NA; size: few; CDR3: CAWSATSRTEAFF; DNA: TGTGCCTGGAGTGCCACGTCGAGGACTGAAGCTTTCTTT
V: TRBV30; J: TRBJ1-1; D: NA; size: few; CDR3: CAWILRREKGFRTEAFF; DNA: TGTGCCTGGATTCTTCGAAGGGAAAAGGGGTTCAGAACTGAAGCTTTCTTT
V: TRBV15; J: TRBJ2-7; D: NA; size: NA; CDR3: CATSRDRVTREQYF; DNA: TGTGCCACCAGCAGAGATAGAGTCACGCGTGAGCAGTACTTC
V: TRBV15; J: TRBJ2-2; D: TRBD1; size: few; CDR3: CATSRYGQDVTGELFF; DNA: TGTGCCACCAGCAGATACGGACAGGACGTGACCGGGGAGCTGTTTTTT
V: TRBV9; J: TRBJ2-5; D: TRBD2; size: few; CDR3: CASSSSGGRETQYF; DNA: TGTGCCAGCAGCTCCAGCGGGGGGCGGGAGACCCAGTACTTC
V: TRBV28; J: TRBJ1-2; D: NA; size: once; CDR3: CAAGAGIYGYTF; DNA: TGTGCCGCGGGGGCAGGGATCTATGGCTACACCTTC
V: TRBV10-3; J: TRBJ2-7; D: TRBD2; size: NA; CDR3: CAISESSGVYEQYF; DNA: TGTGCCATCAGTGAGTCCAGCGGGGTCTACGAGCAGTACTTC
V: TRBV29-1; J: TRBJ2-5; D: NA; size: NA; CDR3: CSVGFVGRETQYF; DNA: TGCAGCGTTGGGTTCGTGGGGAGGGAGACCCAGTACTTC
V: TRBV6-4; J: TRBJ2-1; D: TRBD1; size: few; CDR3: CASSDKQGHYNEQFF; DNA: TGTGCCAGCAGTGACAAACAGGGGCATTACAATGAGCAGTTCTTC
V: TRBV4-3; J: TRBJ2-3; D: NA; size: NA; CDR3: CASSLNTDTQYF; DNA: TGCGCCAGCAGCCTTAACACAGATACGCAGTATTTT
V: TRBV28; J: TRBJ2-3; D: NA; size: few; CDR3: CASRETGGPTDTQYF; DNA: TGTGCCAGCAGGGAGACGGGGGGCCCCACAGATACGCAGTATTTT
V: TRBV15; J: TRBJ2-7; D: NA; size: NA; CDR3: CATSRDQAGYEQYF; DNA: TGTGCCACCAGCAGAGATCAGGCAGGGTACGAGCAGTACTTC
V: TRBV2; J: TRBJ1-5; D: NA; size: NA; CDR3: CASSESGQPQHF; DNA: TGTGCCAGCAGTGAGTCGGGTCAGCCCCAGCATTTT
V: TRBV5-6; J: TRBJ2-1; D: NA; size: NA; CDR3: CASRFSEYEQFF; DNA: TGTGCCAGCAGGTTTAGTGAGTATGAGCAGTTCTTC
V: TRBV9; J: TRBJ2-3; D: TRBD1; size: few; CDR3: CASSVADARGRGTDTQYF; DNA: TGTGCCAGCAGCGTAGCTGACGCACGGGGCAGGGGGACAGATACGCAGTATTTT
V: TRBV4-2; J: TRBJ2-1; D: TRBD2; size: NA; CDR3: CASSQVLAGYNEQFF; DNA: TGTGCCAGCAGCCAAGTGCTAGCGGGGTACAATGAGCAGTTCTTC
V: TRBV9; J: TRBJ2-7; D: TRBD1; size: few; CDR3: CASSVDRGEQYF; DNA: TGTGCCAGCAGCGTAGACAGGGGCGAGCAGTACTTC
V: TRBV28; J: TRBJ1-6; D: NA; size: NA; CDR3: CASSSPGSRSYNSPLHF; DNA: TGTGCCAGCAGTTCCCCAGGGTCGCGCTCCTATAATTCACCCCTCCACTTT
V: TRBV30; J: TRBJ2-5; D: TRBD1; size: NA; CDR3: CAWSQGAETQYF; DNA: TGTGCCTGGAGCCAGGGGGCAGAGACCCAGTACTTC
V: TRBV19; J: TRBJ2-4; D: NA; size: few; CDR3: CASSGGRGAAKNIQYF; DNA: TGTGCCAGTAGTGGCGGCAGGGGAGCGGCCAAAAACATTCAGTACTTC